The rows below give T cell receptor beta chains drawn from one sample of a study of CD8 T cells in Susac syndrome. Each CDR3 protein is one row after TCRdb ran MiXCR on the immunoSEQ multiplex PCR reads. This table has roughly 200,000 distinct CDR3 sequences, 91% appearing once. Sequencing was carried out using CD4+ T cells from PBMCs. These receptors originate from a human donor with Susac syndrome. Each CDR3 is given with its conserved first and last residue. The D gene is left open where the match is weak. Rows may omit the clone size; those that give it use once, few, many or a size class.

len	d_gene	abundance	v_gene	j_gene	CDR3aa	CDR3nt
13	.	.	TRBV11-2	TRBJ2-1	CASSLASVYEQFF	TGTGCCAGCAGCTTGGCTAGCGTATATGAGCAGTTCTTC
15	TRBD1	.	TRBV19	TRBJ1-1	CASSTRGLGGTEAFF	TGTGCCAGTAGTACCAGGGGGCTGGGGGGCACTGAAGCTTTCTTT
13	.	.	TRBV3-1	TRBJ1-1	CASSLGGQPEAFF	TGTGCCAGCAGCCTAGGTGGACAGCCGGAAGCTTTCTTT
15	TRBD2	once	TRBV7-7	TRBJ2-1	CASSLVAGDYNEQFF	TGTGCTAGCAGCTTGGTAGCGGGAGACTACAATGAGCAGTTCTTC
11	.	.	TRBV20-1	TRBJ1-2	CSARNQGGYTF	TGCAGTGCTAGAAACCAAGGGGGCTACACCTTC
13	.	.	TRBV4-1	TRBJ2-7	CASSRDESYEQYF	TGCGCCAGCTCCCGAGACGAGTCCTACGAGCAGTACTTC
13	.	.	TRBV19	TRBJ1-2	CASSVSGNYGYTF	TGTGCCAGTAGTGTTTCGGGGAACTATGGCTACACCTTC
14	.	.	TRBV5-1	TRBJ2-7	CASSLSTGRYEQYF	TGCGCCAGCAGCTTGAGTACAGGCCGCTACGAGCAGTACTTC
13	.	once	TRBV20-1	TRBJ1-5	CSASTGTDQPQHF	TGCAGTGCTAGCACAGGGACGGATCAGCCCCAGCATTTT
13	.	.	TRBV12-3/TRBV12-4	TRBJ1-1	CASSLTGSPEAFF	TGTGCCAGCAGTTTAACAGGGTCGCCTGAAGCTTTCTTT
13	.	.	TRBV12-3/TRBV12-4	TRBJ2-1	CASSPNWDNEQFF	TGTGCCAGCAGTCCAAACTGGGACAATGAGCAGTTCTTC
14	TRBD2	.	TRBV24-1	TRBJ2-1	CATSDPWEGNEQFF	TGTGCCACCAGTGACCCCTGGGAGGGCAATGAGCAGTTCTTC
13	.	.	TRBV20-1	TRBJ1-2	CSASGGIEYGYTF	TGCAGTGCTAGCGGGGGTATCGAGTATGGCTACACCTTC
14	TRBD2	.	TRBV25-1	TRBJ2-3	CVSPTSGRSDTQYF	TGTGTCAGTCCGACTAGCGGGAGGTCAGATACGCAGTATTTT
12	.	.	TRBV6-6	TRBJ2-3	CASSYDTDTQYF	TGTGCCAGCAGTTACGACACAGATACGCAGTATTTT
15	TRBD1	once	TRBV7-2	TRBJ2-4	CASSLARTGEDIQYF	TGTGCCAGCAGCTTAGCGAGGACAGGGGAGGACATTCAGTACTTC
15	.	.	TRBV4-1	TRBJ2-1	CASSLRAVLGNEQFF	TGCGCCAGCAGCCTTAGAGCAGTCCTGGGCAATGAGCAGTTCTTC
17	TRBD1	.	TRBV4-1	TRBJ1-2	CASSQSGQGRVNYGYTF	TGCGCCAGCAGCCAAAGCGGACAGGGCCGGGTTAACTATGGCTACACCTTC
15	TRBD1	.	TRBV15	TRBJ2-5	CATSRRMTGQETQYF	TGTGCCACCAGCCGGAGGATGACAGGGCAAGAGACCCAGTACTTC
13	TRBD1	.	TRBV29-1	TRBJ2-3	CSVEPDRVDTQYF	TGCAGCGTTGAACCCGACAGGGTAGATACGCAGTATTTT